This record looks at one T cell receptor (beta chain) sequence and its context. This clonotype was recorded many times. Its specific antigen is unknown. The record has no base qualities; no much larger clone is one base away. The sample originates from a study of T cell repertoires in cytomegalovirus infection (dated by TCRdb to between 2019 and 2020). For context, the study as a whole: Recently identified HLA-C-restricted CMV epitopes, whose presentation resists viral immunomodulation, were targeted by peptide stimulations together with well-studied HLA-B-restricted epitopes. Donor HLA type was relevant to the analysis, as public TCR beta signatures indicated carriage of CMV infection together with the matching HLA type. Broad study findings and their caveats: In the ex vivo response, HLA-C-restricted CMV-specific TCR beta clonotypes were dominant, and in two of eight donors the single most frequent clonotype came from this HLA-C-restricted group. In both this cohort and an independent cohort of over 350 donors, the cumulative frequency of public TCR beta family members distinguished carriers of CMV infection plus the relevant HLA type.

The germline V gene gives CDR1 as SGDLS and CDR2 as YYNGEE. V sheds 3 bases and J sheds 1 base, leaving 15 bases between their ends. Measured from the cysteine to the phenylalanine, the CDR3 is 16 residues long. Of all the DNA, just the CDR3 is kept, 48 bases in frame from base 1. TCRdb names Illumina HiSeq 1500 as the instrument used. TCRdb reprocessed the public reads (quality trimming at Q25 with fastp, clone calling with MiXCR) and kept in-frame beta chains. Here each entry gathers all rows of one CDR3 protein and keeps the most common genes and DNA. Within this sample are approximately 65,000 distinct CDR3 sequences, with around 20% of them counted one time only. Together, the top ten hold 60% to 75% of the sample. The treatment or condition label on this specimen signifies: in vitro stimulation with specific CMV peptide epitopes to enrich CMV-specific T cells.

Rearrangement joined TRBV9 to TRBJ2-3, with an unclear D gene assignment. Sequenced here: CD8+ T cells from cultured PBMCs, sampled from culture after CMV antigen stimulation. This TCR derives from a human donor in good health (CMV status not recorded). Some clones in this sample may be carry-over from other donors' samples. The CDR3 has the sequence CASSGVSWGGTDTQYF. The nucleotide sequence reads as follows: TGTGCCAGCAGCGGGGTTTCTTGGGGTGGCACAGATACGCAGTATTTT.